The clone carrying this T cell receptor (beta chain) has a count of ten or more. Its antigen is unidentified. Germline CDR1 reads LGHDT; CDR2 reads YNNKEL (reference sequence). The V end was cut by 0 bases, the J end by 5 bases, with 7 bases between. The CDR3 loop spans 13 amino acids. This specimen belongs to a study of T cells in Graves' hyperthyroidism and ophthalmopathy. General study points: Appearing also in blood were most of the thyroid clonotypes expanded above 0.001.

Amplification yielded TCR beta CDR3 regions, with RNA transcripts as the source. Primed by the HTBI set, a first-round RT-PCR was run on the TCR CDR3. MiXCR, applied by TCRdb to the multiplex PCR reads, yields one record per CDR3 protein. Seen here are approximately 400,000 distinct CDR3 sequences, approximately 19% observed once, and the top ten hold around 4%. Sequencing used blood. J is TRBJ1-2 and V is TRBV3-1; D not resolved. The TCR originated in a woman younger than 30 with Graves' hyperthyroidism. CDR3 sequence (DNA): TGTGCCAGCAGCCAAGATCACCTTTATGGCTACACCTTC. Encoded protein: CASSQDHLYGYTF.